These 23 T cell receptor beta chains came from one sample sequenced in a study of blood T cell repertoires in COVID-19. Repertoires were generated with immunoSEQ multiplex PCR, while TCRdb's copy carries only in-frame clones and drops some. The sample yields 100,000 to 150,000 clones, approximately 87% seen once. Sequenced input: peripheral blood. The origin of the receptors is a woman in her fifties or sixties with acute or convalescent COVID-19.

This clone was detected once. The CDR3 DNA follows: TGTGCCAGCAGCGTAGTAGGCAGGGGCCCGGAGACCCAGTACTTC. Translated: CASSVVGRGPETQYF. The V and J genes are TRBV9 and TRBJ2-5, with D possibly being TRBD1 (6 bases). This CDR3 contains 15 residues. Per germline, CDR1 SGDLS and CDR2 YYNGEE. Trimming stripped 0 bases from V and 5 bases from J, with 14 bases between.

In this sample, this clone turned up a few times. CDR3 in amino acids: CSVQLRDRVKESSYEQYF. DNA for the CDR3: TGCAGCGTGCAACTACGGGACAGGGTGAAAGAGAGCTCCTACGAGCAGTACTTC. The rearrangement joins TRBV29-1 to TRBJ2-7; 9 bases are a match to TRBD1. Per the germline V gene, CDR1 is SQVTM and CDR2 is ANQGSEA. V was clipped by 6 bases and J by 0 bases; unmatched bases: 18. The CDR3 is 18 amino acids.

This clone was picked up one time. The chain combines TRBV21-1 with TRBJ2-4; the D call TRBD1 from the table was never checked on the DNA. TRBV21-1 is deemed a pseudogene. The CDR3 totals 12 residues. The CDR3 DNA reads as TGTGCCAGCAGCAAATCCAGGGACATTCAGTACTTC. Protein sequence: CASSKSRDIQYF.

The chain couples TRBV25-1 to TRBJ1-2, with no clear D. V lost 3 bases, J lost 4 bases, and 9 bases lay in between. Germline lookup yields CDR1 MGHDK and CDR2 SYGVNS. The CDR3 has 13 amino acids. The CDR3 bases are TGTGCCAGCAGTGACCATACAGTCTATGGCTACACCTTC. Residues: CASSDHTVYGYTF.

V gene TRBV6-5 combines with J gene TRBJ2-5; D is uncertain. The germline V gene encodes CDR1 MNHEY and CDR2 SVGAGI. With 0 bases removed from V and 0 bases from J, the gap between germline ends came to 11 bases. The CDR3 contains 16 residues. The CDR3 reads CASSYSTVGYQETQYF. The CDR3 coding sequence is TGTGCCAGCAGTTACTCGACGGTCGGGTACCAAGAGACCCAGTACTTC.

The chain uses TRBV19 and TRBJ1-2; 8 positions match TRBD1. With 2 bases clipped from V and 3 bases from J, the junction kept 8 bases outside the gene matches. The CDR3 is 16 amino acids. Germline assignment: CDR1 LNHDA and CDR2 SQIVND (reference sequence). CDR3 DNA: TGTGCCAGTAGTATAAGACAGGGGCTACTCCACTATGGCTACACCTTC. It codes for CASSIRQGLLHYGYTF.

The chain employs TRBV21-1 and TRBJ1-5; the table's D gene call, TRBD1, was not cross checked with the DNA. TRBV21-1 corresponds to a pseudogene. The CDR3 extends over 14 amino acids. For the CDR3, the DNA is TGTGCCAGCAGAGGGGGCTCTGGACATCAGCCCCAGCATTTT. As protein: CASRGGSGHQPQHF.

This rearrangement joins TRBV7-2 to TRBJ2-7; TRBD2 matches at 11 bases. The V gene end was trimmed by 6 bases and the J gene end by 7 bases; junction bases not matched to a gene: 11. The CDR3 is 15 amino acids. Per germline, CDR1 SGHTA and CDR2 FQGNSA. Here the CDR3 reads CASRRILAGEGEQYF. The CDR3 DNA reads TGTGCCAGCAGACGCATACTAGCGGGGGAGGGTGAGCAGTACTTC.

V gene TRBV23-1 combines with J gene TRBJ1-5; 7 bases line up with TRBD1. TRBV23-1 is known as an ORF, though its function is uncertain. The CDR3 sequence is 14 residues long. The trim removed 7 bases at V and 4 bases at J, leaving 7 bases unmatched. The CDR3 loop is CASTLDRVNQPQHF. CDR3 DNA sequence: TGCGCCAGCACCCTTGACAGGGTTAATCAGCCCCAGCATTTT.

The count of this clone is one. The chain recombines TRBV6-5 with TRBJ1-2; D is unresolved. In germline, CDR1 is MNHEY, CDR2 SVGAGI. Trimming took 6 bases from V and 2 from J, leaving 7 bases between them. The CDR3 has 12 residues. CDR3 DNA sequence: TGTGCCAGCAGGGAGGAGAACTATGGCTACACCTTC. Translation: CASREENYGYTF.

This sequence joins TRBV5-1 and TRBJ2-3; tentatively, D is TRBD2 (6 bases). There are 16 residues in the CDR3. The V gene's germline CDR1 is SGHRS and CDR2 YFSETQ. Trimming left V 0 bases short and J 2 bases short, with 13 bases between. CDR3 protein: CASSLDRGSYTDTQYF. CDR3 in DNA: TGCGCCAGCAGCTTGGATCGGGGGAGTTACACAGATACGCAGTATTTT. Complete variable domain (other parts from reference TRBV5-1 and TRBJ2-3): KAGVTQTPRYLIKTRGQQVTLSCSPISGHRSVSWYQQTPGQGLQFLFEYFSETQRNKGNFPGRFSGRQFSNSRSEMNVSTLELGDSALYLCASSLDRGSYTDTQYFGPGTRLTVL.

The chain recombines TRBV4-3 with TRBJ1-1, with a weak D call TRBD1 (6 bases). Trimming pared 6 bases from V and 3 bases from J, leaving 14 bases between. This CDR3 contains 14 residues. Germline CDR1 LGHNA, CDR2 YSLEER. The CDR3 DNA is TGCGCCAGCAGAACTCAGGGGACGTACACTGAAGCTTTCTTT. Translated, it gives CASRTQGTYTEAFF.

This chain links TRBV4-1 with TRBJ2-7, with 9 bases that match TRBD1. This CDR3 is 15 amino acids long. J gave up 7 bases and V 1 base, and 8 bases lay outside the gene matches. Germline CDR1 is MGHRA and CDR2 is YSYEKL. The CDR3 loop is CASSQAQGTGQEQYF. Here the CDR3 DNA reads TGCGCCAGCAGCCAAGCCCAGGGGACAGGGCAAGAGCAGTACTTC.

The chain employs TRBV5-1 and TRBJ1-2, with 7 bases aligning to TRBD1. The ends lost 1 base at V and 7 bases at J; junction bases unmatched: 7. The CDR3 has 14 residues. CDR1 and CDR2 (germline): SGHRS, YFSETQ. CDR3 nucleotides: TGCGCCAGCAGCTTGATAGGGGGCGAAAGTGGCTACACCTTC. Its protein product is CASSLIGGESGYTF.

This clone was counted a single time. The chain uses TRBV10-3 and TRBJ2-7, with 7 nucleotides matching TRBD1. J was trimmed by 0 bases and V by 4 bases; bases with no gene match: 6. The CDR3 is 15 amino acids. Germline values: CDR1 ENHRY, CDR2 SYGVKD. In DNA form, the CDR3 reads TGTGCCATCAGTGGAGGGGGCCCCAGCTCCTACGAGCAGTACTTC. This codes for CAISGGGPSSYEQYF.

The rearrangement uses TRBV29-1 and TRBJ1-4; 9 bases are shared with TRBD1. CDR3 length equals 15 residues. From germline, CDR1 is SQVTM and CDR2 ANQGSEA. V lost 5 bases to trimming and J lost 6 bases; unmatched junction nucleotides: 10. The CDR3 here is CSVLGLGTGYEKLFF. CDR3 DNA sequence: TGCAGCGTTTTGGGACTCGGGACAGGGTATGAAAAACTGTTTTTT.

The chain carries TRBV21-1 and TRBJ2-7; the table assigns TRBD2, which was not confirmed against the DNA. TRBV21-1 is marked as a pseudogene. This CDR3 is built from 17 residues. The CDR3 region is CASSKFRAGGTTGKQYF. CDR3 bases: TGTGCCAGCAGCAAATTCAGAGCGGGAGGCACAACCGGAAAGCAGTACTTC.

The chain joins TRBV15 to TRBJ1-5; 7 nucleotides match TRBD1. The CDR3 extends over 14 amino acids. Germline V gene data show CDR1 as LNHNV and CDR2 as YYDKDF (reference sequence). Trimming took 3 bases from V and 7 from J; bases not matched to a gene: 6. Here the CDR3 reads CATSSLRGQQPQHF. Written as DNA, the CDR3 is TGTGCCACCAGCAGCCTACGGGGACAGCAGCCCCAGCATTTT.

The chain links TRBV19 to TRBJ2-1; no firm D call. This CDR3 has 13 amino acids. Trimming pared 5 bases from V and 10 bases from J, leaving 15 bases between. From germline, CDR1 is LNHDA and CDR2 SQIVND (reference sequence). CDR3 amino acids: CASSLNEVSEQFF. CDR3 nucleotide sequence: TGTGCCAGTAGTTTAAATGAGGTGAGCGAGCAGTTCTTC.

This chain connects TRBV5-4 to TRBJ1-1; tentative D call: TRBD1 (6 bases). CDR1 and CDR2 (germline): SGHNT, YYREEE (reference sequence). The V and J ends lost 2 bases and 5 bases respectively, with 7 bases between them. This CDR3 has 12 residues. The CDR3 protein is CASSFTGTEAFF. CDR3 nucleotides: TGTGCCAGCAGCTTTACAGGGACTGAAGCTTTCTTT.

CDR3 coding DNA: TGTGCCAGCAGCGTAGGAGGGAGGGTTGGGCGCGGTGGCTACACCTTC. Translation gives CASSVGGRVGRGGYTF. V and J are TRBV9 and TRBJ1-2; D gene ambiguous. The CDR3 runs 16 residues. Germline CDR1 reads SGDLS; CDR2 reads YYNGEE. Trimming pared 0 bases from V and 7 bases from J, leaving 19 bases between.

The genes are TRBV2 and TRBJ1-2; D not certain. This CDR3 is 13 amino acids long. V lost 5 bases, J lost 3 bases, and 10 bases lay in between. Per the germline V gene, CDR1 is SNHLY and CDR2 is FYNNEI. CDR3 DNA: TGTGCCAGCAGTACCGACGGGGACTATGGCTACACCTTC. This translates into CASSTDGDYGYTF. Full variable domain (outside the CDR3, taken from reference TRBV2 and TRBJ1-2): EPEVTQTPSHQVTQMGQEVILRCVPISNHLYFYWYRQILGQKVEFLVSFYNNEISEKSEIFDDQFSVERPDGSNFTLKIRSTKLEDSAMYFCASSTDGDYGYTFGSGTRLTVV.

V and J are TRBV27 and TRBJ2-2; D call uncertain. CDR3 length: 13 amino acids. Per germline, CDR1 MNHEY and CDR2 SMNVEV (reference sequence). The V gene lost 3 bases and the J gene lost 4 bases, with 6 bases spanning the gap. CDR3 residues: CASSFFSTGELFF. CDR3 DNA: TGTGCCAGCAGTTTTTTCAGCACCGGGGAGCTGTTTTTT.